This T cell receptor beta chain was captured in a study of OX40 agonist ivuxolimab in advanced cancers. Data came from immunoSEQ multiplex PCR; TCRdb stores just in-frame clones and leaves some out. The table includes around 94,000 clones, approximately 90% detected once. The CDR3 runs to 14 residues. The ends were cut back, 5 bases at V and 4 bases at J, with 14 bases in the middle. Germline V CDR1 and CDR2: MGHDK, SYGVNS. The sequenced sample was CD4+ or CD8+ T cells sorted from blood, obtained in a trial of the OX40 agonist ivuxolimab. This clonotype originated in an adult with an advanced solid tumor such as melanoma, head and neck, liver or kidney cancer. The gene calls are TRBV25-1 and TRBJ1-2, with TRBD1 as a possible D gene (5 bases). Here the CDR3 reads CASSPQVGGYGYTF. DNA of the CDR3: TGTGCCAGCAGTCCCCAGGTGGGGGGCTATGGCTACACCTTC.